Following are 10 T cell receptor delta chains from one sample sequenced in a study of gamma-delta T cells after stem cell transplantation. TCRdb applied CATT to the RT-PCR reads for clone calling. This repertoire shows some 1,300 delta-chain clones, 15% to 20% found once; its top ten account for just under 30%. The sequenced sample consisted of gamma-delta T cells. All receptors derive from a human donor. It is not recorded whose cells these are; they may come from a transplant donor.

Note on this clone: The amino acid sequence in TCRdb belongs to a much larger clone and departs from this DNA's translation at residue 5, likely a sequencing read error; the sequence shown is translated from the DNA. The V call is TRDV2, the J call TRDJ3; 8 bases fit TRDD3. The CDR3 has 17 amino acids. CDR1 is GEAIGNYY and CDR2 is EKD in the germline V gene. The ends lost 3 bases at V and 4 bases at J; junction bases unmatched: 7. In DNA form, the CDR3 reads TGTGCCTGTGACGCCGTACTGGGGGCTTGGGACACCCGACAGATGTTTTTC. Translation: CACDAVLGAWDTRQMFF.

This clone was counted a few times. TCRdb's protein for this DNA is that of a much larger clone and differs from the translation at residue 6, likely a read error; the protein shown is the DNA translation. CDR3 region: CACDKPGDTSTDKLIF. The CDR3 bases are TGTGCCTGTGACAAACCGGGGGATACGTCCACCGATAAACTCATCTTT. The gene calls are TRDV2 and TRDJ1; the match to TRDD3 covers 10 bases. This CDR3 spans 16 amino acids. Germline trimming cut 2 bases from V and 1 base from J; bases unmatched to any gene: 6. In germline, CDR1 is GEAIGNYY, CDR2 EKD.

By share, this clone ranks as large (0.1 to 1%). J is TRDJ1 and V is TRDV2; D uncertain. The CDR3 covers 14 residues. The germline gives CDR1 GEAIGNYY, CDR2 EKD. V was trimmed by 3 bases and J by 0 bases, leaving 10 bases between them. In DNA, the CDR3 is TGTGCCTGTGACCCAACCGCACACACCGATAAACTCATCTTT. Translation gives CACDPTAHTDKLIF.

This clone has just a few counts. CDR3 nucleotides: TGTGCTCTTGGGGAACACCACTTGGATTCGGGAGGATACAACACCGATAAACTCATCTTT. It encodes CALGEHHLDSGGYNTDKLIF. J is TRDJ1 and V is TRDV1, with a tentative D call TRDD3 (6 bases). There are 20 residues in the CDR3. The V end was cut by 1 base, the J end by 0 bases, with 24 bases between. Germline V gene lookup returns CDR1 TSWWSYY and CDR2 QGS.

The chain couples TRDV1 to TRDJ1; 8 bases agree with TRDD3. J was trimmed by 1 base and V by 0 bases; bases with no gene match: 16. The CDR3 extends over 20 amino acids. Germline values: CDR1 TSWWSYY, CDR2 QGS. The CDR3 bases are TGTGCTCTTGGGGAACTGTACGGCCTTTCCCACTGGGGGCCCACCGATAAACTCATCTTT. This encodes CALGELYGLSHWGPTDKLIF.

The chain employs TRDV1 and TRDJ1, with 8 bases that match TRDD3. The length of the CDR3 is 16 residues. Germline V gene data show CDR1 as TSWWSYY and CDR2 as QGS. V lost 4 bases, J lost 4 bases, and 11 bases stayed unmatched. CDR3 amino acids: CALGVWTGGLGDKLIF. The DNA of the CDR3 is TGTGCTCTTGGGGTATGGACTGGGGGTCTGGGCGATAAACTCATCTTT.

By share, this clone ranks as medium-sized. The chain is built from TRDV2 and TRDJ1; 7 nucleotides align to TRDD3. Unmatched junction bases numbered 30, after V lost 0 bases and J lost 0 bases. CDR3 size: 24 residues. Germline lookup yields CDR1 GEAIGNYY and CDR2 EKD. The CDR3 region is CACDTVGSFTAPAGDMGYTDKLIF. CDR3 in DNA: TGTGCCTGTGACACCGTTGGCTCGTTCACTGCGCCGGCTGGGGATATGGGGTACACCGATAAACTCATCTTT.

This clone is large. The chain's CDR3 is CACDYLLETGGLHKLIF. The CDR3, as DNA: TGTGCCTGTGACTACCTCCTAGAAACTGGGGGACTCCATAAACTCATCTTT. The rearrangement joins TRDV2 to TRDJ1; 9 bases map to TRDD3. CDR3 length: 17 amino acids. The V gene's germline CDR1 is GEAIGNYY and CDR2 EKD. Germline trimming cut 3 bases from V and 6 bases from J; bases unmatched to any gene: 16.

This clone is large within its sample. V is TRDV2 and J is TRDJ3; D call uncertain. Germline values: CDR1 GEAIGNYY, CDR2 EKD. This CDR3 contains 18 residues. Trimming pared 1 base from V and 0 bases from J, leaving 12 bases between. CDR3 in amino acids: CACDTGTPRSWDTRQMFF. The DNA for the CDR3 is TGTGCCTGTGACACTGGGACCCCCCGCTCCTGGGACACCCGACAGATGTTTTTC.

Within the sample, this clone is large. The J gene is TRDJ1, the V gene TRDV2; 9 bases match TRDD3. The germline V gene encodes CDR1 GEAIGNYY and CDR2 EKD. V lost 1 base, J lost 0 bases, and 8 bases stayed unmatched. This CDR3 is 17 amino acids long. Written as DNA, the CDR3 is TGTGCCTGTGACACTCTAGTACTGGGGGACAACACCGATAAACTCATCTTT. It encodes CACDTLVLGDNTDKLIF.